The present TCR beta chain was sequenced within a study of response to subunit inactivated influenza vaccine. In germline, CDR1 is SGHRS, CDR2 YFSETQ. The CDR3 loop spans 13 amino acids. The ends were cut back, 1 base at V and 5 bases at J, with 7 bases in the middle. MiXCR, applied by TCRdb to the RT-PCR reads, yields one record per CDR3 protein. This table holds roughly 780,000 distinct CDR3 sequences, about 18% found once. About this clonotype itself: Antigen unknown.

General study results and limits: There was a suggestion from the authors that each seasonal influenza vaccination recruits few new T cells.

Sequences were derived from PBMCs from blood, sampled 5 days after vaccination. The source is a man over 45 who received an inactivated influenza vaccine. The gene calls are TRBV5-1 and TRBJ2-1; weak D call: TRBD1 (5 bases). CDR3 nucleotides: TGCGCCAGCAGCTTGTTGACAGACAATGAGCAGTTCTTC. It specifies CASSLLTDNEQFF.